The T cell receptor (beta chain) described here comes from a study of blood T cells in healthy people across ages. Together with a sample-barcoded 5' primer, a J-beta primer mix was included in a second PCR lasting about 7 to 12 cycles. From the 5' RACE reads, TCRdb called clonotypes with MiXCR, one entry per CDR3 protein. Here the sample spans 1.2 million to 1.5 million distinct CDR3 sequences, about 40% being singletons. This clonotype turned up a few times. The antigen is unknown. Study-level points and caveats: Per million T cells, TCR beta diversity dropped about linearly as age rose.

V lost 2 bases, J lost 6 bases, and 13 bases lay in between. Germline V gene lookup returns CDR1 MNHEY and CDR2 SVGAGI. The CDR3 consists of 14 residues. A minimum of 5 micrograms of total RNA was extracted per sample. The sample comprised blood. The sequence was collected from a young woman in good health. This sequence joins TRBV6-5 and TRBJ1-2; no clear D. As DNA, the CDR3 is TGTGCCAGCAGTTACAAGTTCGAGCCAGATGGCTACACCTTC. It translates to CASSYKFEPDGYTF.